This TCR beta chain was captured by sequencing in a study of CD8 T cells in ankylosing spondylitis. Looked up from germline, CDR1 is SQVTM and CDR2 is ANQGSEA. This CDR3 is 12 amino acids long. V lost 6 bases, J lost 8 bases, and 16 bases lay in between. Comments on this clonotype: What it binds is unknown. Since a much larger clone is just one base distant, this may be a read error.

TCRdb recomputed calls from the 5' RACE reads with MiXCR, one row per CDR3 protein. The sample holds around 130,000 distinct CDR3 sequences, roughly 9% seen once. Study-wide results and limits: In the blood and synovial fluid of reactive arthritis, some motif variants had been previously reported.

The V and J genes are TRBV29-1 and TRBJ1-1; D unresolved. The clonotype comes from a male donor with ankylosing spondylitis or in good health (not recorded which). The sequenced sample was blood, either unsorted or a sorted T cell fraction (not recorded which). This CDR3 is CSVLPNTQEAFF. The CDR3 DNA sequence: TGCAGCGTCCTCCCGAACACACAGGAAGCTTTCTTT.